A selection of T cell receptor beta chains follows, all from one sample in a study of T cell repertoires in cytomegalovirus infection. In TCRdb, the reads were re-called with MiXCR into one record per CDR3 protein. The sample yields hundreds of thousands of distinct CDR3 sequences, under 25% seen once. Sequencing was carried out using CD8+ T cells from PBMCs. These TCRs come from a human donor in good health (CMV status not recorded). Some clones in this sample may be carry-over from other donors' samples. CDR3s include the opening cysteine and the closing phenylalanine or tryptophan. The D gene is left open where the match is weak. Not every row has a clone size; where given, it reads once, few, many or a size class.

TRBV9	TRBJ2-3	.	.	TGTGCCAGCAGCGTAGAGGGGGGGACAGATACGCAGTATTTT	CASSVEGGTDTQYF
TRBV19	TRBJ1-1	.	few	TGTGCCAGTAGTATAGCACGCGGAATGAACACTGAAGCTTTCTTT	CASSIARGMNTEAFF
TRBV7-2	TRBJ1-2	.	many	TGTGCCAGCAGTTATACCGGACCGCCGAGGAATGGCTACACCTTC	CASSYTGPPRNGYTF
TRBV7-2	TRBJ2-7	TRBD2	many	TGTGCCAGCAGCCCATTTGGGGGGGACCTAGACTACGAGCAGTACTTC	CASSPFGGDLDYEQYF
TRBV7-4	TRBJ2-1	.	.	TGTGCCAGCAGCTTAGTTTCCGACAATGAGCAGTTCTTC	CASSLVSDNEQFF
TRBV24-1	TRBJ2-3	.	few	TGTGCCACCAGTGATCAGACAGGTACTAGCACAGATACGCAGTATTTT	CATSDQTGTSTDTQYF
TRBV28	TRBJ1-1	.	.	TGTGCCAGCAGTTCCGTGGGTCACACTGAAGCTTTCTTT	CASSSVGHTEAFF
TRBV7-9	TRBJ1-1	.	many	TGTGCCAGCAGCTTAGCGAAAGGAGGGGCTGGGGATGAAGCTTTCTTT	CASSLAKGGAGDEAFF
TRBV29-1	TRBJ2-5	.	few	TGCAGCGTTGAATGGACACTACGAGAGACCCAGTACTTC	CSVEWTLRETQYF
TRBV7-8	TRBJ2-2	.	many	TGTGCCAGCAGCTTAGGAGACGGGGAGCTGTTTTTT	CASSLGDGELFF
TRBV9	TRBJ1-4	.	few	TGTGCCAGCAGCGTAAACGATGGGTCCCTCAATGAAAAACTGTTTTTT	CASSVNDGSLNEKLFF
TRBV29-1	TRBJ2-1	.	many	TGCAGCGTTGGAATGTGGGGACTTCACAATGAGCAGTTCTTC	CSVGMWGLHNEQFF
TRBV7-4	TRBJ1-4	.	few	TGTGCCAGCAGCTTACGGCAGACTTCAACTAATGAAAAACTGTTTTTT	CASSLRQTSTNEKLFF
TRBV15	TRBJ2-7	.	many	TGTGCCACCAGCATAGAAAGGACGGATTCCTACGAGCAGTACTTC	CATSIERTDSYEQYF
TRBV30	TRBJ2-7	.	.	TGTGCCTGGAGTGTAGTGAGGGGTTCCTACGAGCAGTACTTC	CAWSVVRGSYEQYF
TRBV19	TRBJ1-2	.	.	TGTGCCACACAACTCGGTGGTGGTGGCTACACCTTC	CATQLGGGGYTF
TRBV9	TRBJ2-3	TRBD2	.	TGTGCCAGCAGCGGAAAATATAGCGGGGGGCCGGGGACGCAGTATTTT	CASSGKYSGGPGTQYF
TRBV5-1	TRBJ2-1	TRBD1	few	TGCGCCAGCAGCTGGACAGGGGCTAATGAGCAGTTCTTC	CASSWTGANEQFF
TRBV30	TRBJ2-5	TRBD2	few	TGTGCCTGGAGTCCCCTGGGACTAGCGGGCGAGACCCAGTACTTC	CAWSPLGLAGETQYF
TRBV29-1	TRBJ1-1	.	once	TGCAGCGTTGAGGGGTTGATGAACACTGAAGCTTTCTTT	CSVEGLMNTEAFF
TRBV12-3/TRBV12-4	TRBJ2-7	.	few	TGTGCCAGCAGTCTCGGACAGAGATACGAGCAGTACTTC	CASSLGQRYEQYF
TRBV7-2	TRBJ1-2	TRBD1	many	TGTGCCAGCAGCCCCGGACAGGGAGATTATGGCTACACCTTC	CASSPGQGDYGYTF
TRBV6-5	TRBJ2-7	TRBD1	.	TGTGCCAGCAGTTACTCCGGGACAGGGGGCGCCGAGCAGTACTTC	CASSYSGTGGAEQYF
TRBV5-1	TRBJ2-5	TRBD2	few	TGCGCCAGCAGCTCCCGGGAGCGGGGGCCTAGAGAGACCCAGTACTTC	CASSSRERGPRETQYF
TRBV28	TRBJ1-1	TRBD1	few	TGTGCCAGCAGTTATGGGACAGGGCGGGGTAGGAACACTGAAGCTTTCTTT	CASSYGTGRGRNTEAFF
TRBV4-1	TRBJ1-2	.	.	TGCGCCAGCAGCCAAGATCGGGGGGGCGCAGGTGGCTACACCTTC	CASSQDRGGAGGYTF
TRBV25-1	TRBJ2-5	.	.	TGTGCCAGCAGTGAATATCCGGAGACCCAGTACTTC	CASSEYPETQYF
TRBV4-2	TRBJ2-7	TRBD1	many	TGTGCCAGCAGCCAAGAAGGGACAGCAGACTACGAGCAGTACTTC	CASSQEGTADYEQYF
TRBV28	TRBJ1-1	.	few	TGTGCCAGCAGAATTCTCGGTATGGCCGAAGCTTTCTTT	CASRILGMAEAFF
TRBV7-9	TRBJ2-1	.	.	TGTGCCAGCAGCCCCCGCGGGGTGGATGAGCAGTTCTTC	CASSPRGVDEQFF
TRBV11-2	TRBJ1-1	TRBD1	many	TGTGCCAGCAGCTTAGTGACAGGGGGCAACACTGAAGCTTTCTTT	CASSLVTGGNTEAFF
TRBV20-1	TRBJ2-7	.	few	TGCAGTGCTAGCTCGGCAGGTCAGGGCTACGAGCAGTACTTC	CSASSAGQGYEQYF
TRBV12-3/TRBV12-4	TRBJ2-7	TRBD2	.	TGTGCCAGCAGTTATACTAGCGGGGGCCCCTACGAGCAGTACTTC	CASSYTSGGPYEQYF
TRBV28	TRBJ2-2	.	many	TGTGCCAGCAGTTTAGCTATCACCGGGGAGCTGTTTTTT	CASSLAITGELFF
TRBV7-9	TRBJ1-1	TRBD1	many	TGTGCCAGCAGCTCGGGACAGCTGAACACTGAAGCTTTCTTT	CASSSGQLNTEAFF
TRBV6-5	TRBJ2-1	TRBD2	.	TGTGCCAGCAGTTACTCGACTAGCGGTTACAATGAGCAGTTCTTC	CASSYSTSGYNEQFF
TRBV20-1	TRBJ2-3	TRBD2	many	TGCAGTGCTAGCTCGGGGGGGCCGACAGATACGCAGTATTTT	CSASSGGPTDTQYF
TRBV29-1	TRBJ2-2	.	few	TGCAGCGGGGAGCTGAACACCGGGGAGCTGTTTTTT	CSGELNTGELFF
TRBV27	TRBJ2-7	.	.	TGTGCCAGCAGTAACGGGGGCTCCTACGAGCAGTACTTC	CASSNGGSYEQYF
TRBV5-1	TRBJ1-2	TRBD1	.	TGCGCCAGCAGCTTGGAGACAGGGGGCGTCTATGGCTACACCTTC	CASSLETGGVYGYTF
TRBV7-9	TRBJ2-7	.	many	TGTGCCAGCAGTTTCCCCGGTGGCCCCTACGAGCAGTACTTC	CASSFPGGPYEQYF
TRBV7-6	TRBJ1-3	.	.	TGTGCCAGCAGCTTAGGGGCCCCCTCTGGAAACACCATATATTTT	CASSLGAPSGNTIYF
TRBV5-6	TRBJ2-5	.	.	TGTGCCAGCAGCTTGGATGGGGGGGCCATAGAGACCCAGTACTTC	CASSLDGGAIETQYF
TRBV20-1	TRBJ2-1	TRBD2	.	TGCAGTGCTAGTGAAGCAAGGGTCCCTCCGGGGGGCTCCTACAATGAGCAGTTCTTC	CSASEARVPPGGSYNEQFF
TRBV5-8	TRBJ2-7	TRBD1	.	TGTGCCAGCAGCTTGACAGGGGTCCTCTACGAGCAGTACTTC	CASSLTGVLYEQYF